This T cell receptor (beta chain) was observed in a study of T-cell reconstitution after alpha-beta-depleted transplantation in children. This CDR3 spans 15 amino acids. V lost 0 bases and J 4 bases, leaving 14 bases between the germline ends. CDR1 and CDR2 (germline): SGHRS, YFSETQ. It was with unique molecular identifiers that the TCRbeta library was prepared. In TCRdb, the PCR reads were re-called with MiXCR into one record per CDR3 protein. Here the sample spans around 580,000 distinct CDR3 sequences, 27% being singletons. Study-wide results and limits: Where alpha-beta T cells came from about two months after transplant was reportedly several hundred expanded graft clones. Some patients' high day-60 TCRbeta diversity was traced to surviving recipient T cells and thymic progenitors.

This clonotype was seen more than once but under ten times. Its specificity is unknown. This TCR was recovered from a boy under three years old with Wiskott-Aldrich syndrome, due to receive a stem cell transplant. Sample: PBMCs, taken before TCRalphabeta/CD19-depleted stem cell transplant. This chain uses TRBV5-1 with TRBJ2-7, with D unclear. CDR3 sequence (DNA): TGCGCCAGCAGCTTGGGTAGTGGACGGATTTACGAGCAGTACTTC. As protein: CASSLGSGRIYEQYF.